These T cell receptor beta chains were read from a single sample in a study of T cell responses to AZD1222 COVID-19 vaccine. Libraries were prepared by immunoSEQ multiplex PCR; TCRdb keeps only in-frame clonotypes and omits some of them. The sample has around 89,000 clones; over 75% are singletons. The sequencing here drew on peripheral blood, taken 28 days after the second AZD1222 dose. All receptors come from an adult who received the AZD1222 COVID-19 vaccine. CDR3s include the opening cysteine and the closing phenylalanine or tryptophan. D genes are given only for firm matches. Only some rows state a clone size, as once, few, many or a class for expanded clones.

clone size	V gene	J gene	D gene	CDR3 protein	CDR3 DNA
once	TRBV19	TRBJ2-7	TRBD1	CASSISGGASYEQYF	TGTGCCAGTAGTATCTCAGGGGGCGCCTCGTACGAGCAGTACTTC
many	TRBV28	TRBJ2-2	TRBD1	CASSKGTDIGELFF	TGTGCCAGCAGCAAAGGGACAGATATCGGGGAGCTGTTTTTT
.	TRBV15	TRBJ1-5	.	CATSIGGGNQPQHF	TGTGCCACCAGCATAGGGGGAGGCAATCAGCCCCAGCATTTT
.	TRBV5-1	TRBJ1-5	.	CASSLEPENQPQHF	TGCGCCAGCAGCTTGGAGCCGGAGAATCAGCCCCAGCATTTT
.	TRBV4-3	TRBJ2-1	.	CASSQTTLSYNEQFF	TGCGCCAGCAGCCAGACCACGTTGTCCTACAATGAGCAGTTCTTC
.	TRBV11-3	TRBJ1-1	TRBD1	CASSSPLLAGGGTEAFF	TGTGCCAGCAGCTCCCCCCTCCTCGCAGGGGGAGGCACTGAAGCTTTCTTT
.	TRBV7-6	TRBJ1-3	.	CASSLNSGNTIYF	TGTGCCAGCAGCTTAAACTCTGGAAACACCATATATTTT
.	TRBV14	TRBJ1-2	.	CASSQDIVQGTYGYTF	TGTGCCAGCAGCCAAGATATCGTCCAGGGAACCTATGGCTACACCTTC
.	TRBV27	TRBJ1-4	TRBD1	CASSPRTGPNEKLFF	TGTGCCAGCAGTCCTCGGACAGGTCCGAACGAAAAACTGTTTTTT
.	TRBV7-2	TRBJ1-4	.	CASSLSPGLFATNEKLFF	TGTGCCAGCAGCTTATCTCCTGGTTTATTTGCAACTAATGAAAAACTGTTTTTT
.	TRBV7-3	TRBJ1-1	.	CASSLMRENTEAFF	TGTGCCAGCAGCTTAATGCGGGAAAACACTGAAGCTTTCTTT
.	TRBV7-2	TRBJ2-7	TRBD1	CASSPRPMTGTGVAYEQYF	TGTGCCAGCAGCCCCAGACCAATGACCGGGACAGGGGTTGCCTACGAGCAGTACTTC
.	TRBV19	TRBJ1-3	.	CASSPPGTQRRNTIYF	TGTGCCAGTAGCCCCCCCGGGACACAACGGAGAAACACCATATATTTT
.	TRBV28	TRBJ1-1	TRBD1	CASSPYTGANTEAFF	TGTGCCAGCAGTCCCTATACAGGGGCGAACACTGAAGCTTTCTTT
.	TRBV28	TRBJ1-1	.	CASSLGGRQGMSSFF	TGTGCCAGCAGTTTAGGGGGAAGGCAGGGGATGTCGTCTTTCTTT
.	TRBV7-2	TRBJ2-1	.	CASSLAQVTRNEQFF	TGTGCCAGCAGCTTGGCACAGGTCACGCGAAATGAGCAGTTCTTC
.	TRBV5-1	TRBJ2-2	TRBD1	CASSSPGTGNTGELFF	TGCGCCAGCAGCTCACCCGGGACAGGGAACACCGGGGAGCTGTTTTTT
.	TRBV2	TRBJ1-1	.	CATRVGAPEAFF	TGTGCCACTCGAGTAGGGGCCCCTGAAGCTTTCTTT
.	TRBV2	TRBJ1-5	.	CASRDTGKGNQPQHF	TGTGCCAGCAGGGACACAGGGAAGGGGAATCAGCCCCAGCATTTT
.	TRBV6-4	TRBJ1-1	.	CASRRGANTEAFF	TGTGCCAGCAGGCGCGGCGCCAACACTGAAGCTTTCTTT
.	TRBV19	TRBJ2-2	.	CASSGDHLGDTGELFF	TGTGCCAGTAGTGGAGACCATCTTGGGGACACCGGGGAGCTGTTTTTT
.	TRBV11-2	TRBJ1-2	.	CASSLQNYGYTF	TGTGCCAGCAGCTTACAGAACTATGGCTACACCTTC
.	TRBV11-3	TRBJ2-2	TRBD2	CASRWASGDTGELFF	TGTGCCAGCAGGTGGGCTAGCGGAGACACCGGGGAGCTGTTTTTT
.	TRBV5-1	TRBJ1-1	.	CASSFIVNTEAFF	TGCGCCAGCAGCTTTATTGTGAACACTGAAGCTTTCTTT
.	TRBV9	TRBJ2-7	.	CASSNRDVGYEQYF	TGTGCCAGCAGCAACCGGGACGTCGGCTACGAGCAGTACTTC
.	TRBV6-2/TRBV6-3	TRBJ1-2	.	CASSYSQRYGYTF	TGTGCCAGCAGTTACTCACAGCGATATGGCTACACCTTC
.	TRBV6-6	TRBJ2-3	TRBD2	CASRVGGTSDTQYF	TGTGCCAGCAGGGTGGGGGGGACCTCAGATACGCAGTATTTT
.	TRBV5-1	TRBJ2-7	.	CASNVGDLGPGFEQYF	TGCGCCAGCAATGTGGGGGATTTGGGGCCAGGATTCGAGCAGTACTTC
.	TRBV27	TRBJ1-6	TRBD1	CASSLYRGRDSPLHF	TGTGCCAGCAGTCTATACAGGGGGAGGGATTCACCCCTCCACTTT
.	TRBV10-3	TRBJ2-5	.	CAISESGSPDPWAAETQYF	TGTGCCATCAGTGAGTCGGGTAGTCCGGACCCGTGGGCGGCGGAGACCCAGTACTTC
.	TRBV7-6	TRBJ2-7	TRBD2	CASRGRLAGGSGSYEQYF	TGTGCCAGCAGAGGGCGTCTAGCGGGGGGTTCGGGCTCCTACGAGCAGTACTTC
.	TRBV9	TRBJ1-1	TRBD1	CASSARQGFYTEAFF	TGTGCCAGCAGCGCCCGACAGGGGTTCTACACTGAAGCTTTCTTT
.	TRBV28	TRBJ1-3	.	CASSGTLLSGNTIYF	TGTGCCAGCAGTGGGACTTTACTCTCTGGAAACACCATATATTTT
.	TRBV7-3	TRBJ1-1	.	CASSSRGVALTEAFF	TGTGCCAGCAGCTCCCGGGGGGTTGCCCTCACTGAAGCTTTCTTT
.	TRBV5-1	TRBJ2-7	TRBD2	CASSSGLDRTYEQYF	TGCGCCAGCAGCTCGGGACTAGATCGAACCTACGAGCAGTACTTC
.	TRBV7-2	TRBJ1-1	.	CASSLSPPRDTEAFF	TGTGCCAGCAGCTTAAGCCCTCCACGGGACACTGAAGCTTTCTTT
.	TRBV7-3	TRBJ2-1	.	CASSPNGGSISEQFF	TGTGCCAGCAGCCCCAACGGCGGTTCTATCAGTGAGCAGTTCTTC
.	TRBV7-3	TRBJ1-2	.	CASSYAGYGYTF	TGTGCCAGCAGCTACGCAGGCTATGGCTACACCTTC
.	TRBV18	TRBJ2-4	.	CASSPRRAESKNIQYF	TGTGCCAGCTCACCTCGCCGGGCTGAGAGTAAAAACATTCAGTACTTC
.	TRBV18	TRBJ1-2	.	CASATGQHYGYTF	TGTGCCAGCGCCACCGGACAGCACTATGGCTACACCTTC
.	TRBV7-9	TRBJ1-1	TRBD1	CASSSNRGIDTEAFF	TGTGCCAGCAGCTCAAACAGGGGGATAGACACTGAAGCTTTCTTT
.	TRBV7-6	TRBJ1-1	.	CASSTNSERGAFF	TGTGCCAGCAGCACCAACTCGGAGAGAGGAGCTTTCTTT
.	TRBV28	TRBJ1-4	.	CASSLTWNEKLFF	TGTGCCAGCAGTTTGACTTGGAATGAAAAACTGTTTTTT
.	TRBV18	TRBJ1-1	.	CASSPPLGMNTEAFF	TGTGCCAGCTCACCACCGTTAGGGATGAACACTGAAGCTTTCTTT